Sequencing of this TCR beta chain was carried out in a study of molecular identifiers for immune sequencing clone quantification. V was trimmed by 6 bases and J by 0 bases, leaving 9 bases between them. CDR1 and CDR2 (germline): LNHDA, SQIVND (reference sequence). The CDR3 is made up of 14 amino acids. TCRdb ran MiXCR on the PCR reads and lists one entry per CDR3 protein. The data hold under 600,000 distinct CDR3 sequences, with about 21% observed a single time. Ten or more counts support this clonotype. The antigen remains unidentified. Study-level findings and limits: Researchers reportedly could pick up spiked Jurkat TCR RNA from one cell mixed into approximately 910,000 naive cells.

This TCR derives from a human donor in good health. Some libraries in this study had Jurkat cell RNA spiked in. Sequencing used naive CD8+ T cells from blood, with Jurkat cell RNA spiked in. Subset here: FACS-sorted CD8+CD4-CCR7+CD45RA+ naive T cells. The rearrangement joins TRBV19 to TRBJ1-5; D remains ambiguous. The CDR3 loop is CASRVFSSNQPQHF. Written as DNA, the CDR3 is TGTGCCAGTAGGGTTTTCTCTAGCAATCAGCCCCAGCATTTT.